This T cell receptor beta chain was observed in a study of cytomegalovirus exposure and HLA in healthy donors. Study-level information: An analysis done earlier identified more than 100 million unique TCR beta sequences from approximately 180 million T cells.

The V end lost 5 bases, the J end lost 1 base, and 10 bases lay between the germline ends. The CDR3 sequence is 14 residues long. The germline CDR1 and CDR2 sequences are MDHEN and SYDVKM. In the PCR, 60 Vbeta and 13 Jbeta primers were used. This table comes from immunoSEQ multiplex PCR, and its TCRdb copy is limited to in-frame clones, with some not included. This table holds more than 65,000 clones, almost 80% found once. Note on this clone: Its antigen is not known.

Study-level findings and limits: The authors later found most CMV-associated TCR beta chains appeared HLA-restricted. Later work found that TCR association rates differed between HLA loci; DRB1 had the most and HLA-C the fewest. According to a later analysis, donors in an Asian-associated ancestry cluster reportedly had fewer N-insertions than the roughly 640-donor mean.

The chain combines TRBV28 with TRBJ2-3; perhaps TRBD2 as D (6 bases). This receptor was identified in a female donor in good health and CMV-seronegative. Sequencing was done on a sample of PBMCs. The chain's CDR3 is CASSGAGGTDTQYF. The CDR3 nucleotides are TGTGCCAGCAGTGGAGCGGGTGGCACAGATACGCAGTATTTT. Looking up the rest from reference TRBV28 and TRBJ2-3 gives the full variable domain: DVKVTQSSRYLVKRTGEKVFLECVQDMDHENMFWYRQDPGLGLRLIYFSYDVKMKEKGDIPEGYSVSREKKERFSLILESASTNQTSMYLCASSGAGGTDTQYFGPGTRLTVL.